This T cell receptor beta chain was documented in a study of CD8 T cells in ankylosing spondylitis. Each TCR beta library was made by quantitative 5'-RACE that incorporated molecular barcodes. Via MiXCR, TCRdb re-called the 5' RACE reads, giving one row per CDR3 protein. The sample includes approximately 290,000 distinct CDR3 sequences, less than 25% of them seen just once. As to this clonotype: Its cognate antigen is unknown.

Broader study findings: Among TCR beta sequences, a motif of roughly 8 highly homologous variants appeared characteristic of ankylosing spondylitis blood. Relatively scarce in peripheral blood, disease-linked clones were CD8+.

The TCR comes from a female donor with ankylosing spondylitis or in good health (not recorded which). The sample consisted of blood, either unsorted or a sorted T cell fraction (not recorded which).

This CDR3 is CASGTAGYEQYF. The CDR3 region has the DNA TGCGCCAGCGGGACAGCTGGGTACGAGCAGTACTTC. The chain employs TRBV5-1 and TRBJ2-7; 7 bases are a match to TRBD1. With V trimmed by 7 bases and J by 4 bases, 5 bases remained unmatched. CDR1 and CDR2 (germline): SGHRS, YFSETQ. The CDR3 has 12 amino acids.